This T cell receptor beta chain was sequenced for a study of cytomegalovirus exposure and HLA in healthy donors. PCR used 60 Vbeta primers and 13 Jbeta primers. The method was immunoSEQ multiplex PCR; TCRdb's version includes in-frame clones alone and lacks a portion of them. The repertoire consists of roughly 97,000 clones, with around 80% occurring once and the leading ten covering approximately 1.7%. V lost 5 bases and J lost 5; bases outside the gene matches: 5. Germline CDR1 SEHNR, CDR2 FQNEAQ (reference sequence). The CDR3 is 14 amino acids. The rearrangement links TRBV7-9 to TRBJ1-1; 10 nucleotides line up with TRBD1. The sequencing sample was made of PBMCs. The source is a middle-aged woman in good health and CMV-seronegative. CDR3 residues: CASSIGTGDTEAFF. CDR3 bases: TGTGCCAGCAGCATCGGGACAGGGGATACTGAAGCTTTCTTT.